This passage covers 27 T cell receptor beta chains from one sample sequenced in a study of cytomegalovirus exposure and HLA in healthy donors. PCR was performed using 60 Vbeta and 13 Jbeta primers. Assay used: immunoSEQ multiplex PCR; TCRdb lists only in-frame clones, some missing. This table has fewer than 250,000 clones, around 75% appearing once. Sequenced: PBMCs. The receptors were sampled from a woman aged 25 to 45 in good health and CMV-seronegative.

Only a few counts were recorded for this clone. The rearrangement uses TRBV2 and TRBJ2-7; 13 positions match TRBD2. CDR1 is SNHLY and CDR2 is FYNNEI in the germline V gene. The V and J ends lost 6 bases and 3 bases, in that order; junction bases with no gene match: 2. The CDR3 is made up of 14 amino acids. The CDR3 here is CASRRTSGGYEQYF. The CDR3 DNA reads TGTGCCAGCAGGCGGACTAGCGGGGGCTACGAGCAGTACTTC. Looking up the rest from reference TRBV2 and TRBJ2-7 gives the full variable domain: EPEVTQTPSHQVTQMGQEVILRCVPISNHLYFYWYRQILGQKVEFLVSFYNNEISEKSEIFDDQFSVERPDGSNFTLKIRSTKLEDSAMYFCASRRTSGGYEQYFGPGTRLTVT.

V and J are TRBV11-2 and TRBJ1-1; no clear D gene. The germline V gene encodes CDR1 SGHAT and CDR2 FQNNGV. V was clipped by 1 base and J by 1 base, with 4 bases between them. CDR3 length: 13 amino acids. The CDR3 is CASSLGPNTEAFF. CDR3 bases: TGTGCCAGCAGCTTAGGGCCGAACACTGAAGCTTTCTTT.

J is TRBJ2-1 and V is TRBV7-6; 11 bases are a match to TRBD2. The V gene's germline CDR1 is SGHVS and CDR2 FNYEAQ. J gave up 4 bases and V 3 bases, and 5 bases lay outside the gene matches. The CDR3 is made up of 16 amino acids. In nucleotides, the CDR3 is TGTGCCAGCAGCTTTAGCGGGGGGGCTCCTTACAATGAGCAGTTCTTC. Its protein is CASSFSGGAPYNEQFF.

This chain uses TRBV19 with TRBJ2-1; 7 nucleotides match TRBD2. J was trimmed by 3 bases and V by 3 bases; bases with no gene match: 5. This CDR3 has 15 residues. Per the germline V gene, CDR1 is LNHDA and CDR2 is SQIVND (reference sequence). The chain's CDR3 is CASSIVASGYNEQFF. Here the CDR3 DNA reads TGTGCCAGTAGTATTGTTGCTAGCGGCTACAATGAGCAGTTCTTC. Complete variable domain (other parts from reference TRBV19 and TRBJ2-1): DGGITQSPKYLFRKEGQNVTLSCEQNLNHDAMYWYRQDPGQGLRLIYYSQIVNDFQKGDIAEGYSVSREKKESFPLTVTSAQKNPTAFYLCASSIVASGYNEQFFGPGTRLTVL.

This clone was counted a few times. Written as DNA, the CDR3 is TGTGCCAGCAGAACAGGGTTACTCCCAGATACGCAGTATTTT. This encodes CASRTGLLPDTQYF. This sequence joins TRBV9 and TRBJ2-3, with D possibly TRBD1 on 6 matching bases. Trimming shortened V by 5 bases and J by 4 bases, and 14 bases separated the two germline ends. The CDR3 length is 14 residues. Germline assignment: CDR1 SGDLS and CDR2 YYNGEE. The entire variable domain, with the rest obtained from reference TRBV9 and TRBJ2-3, is as follows: DSGVTQTPKHLITATGQRVTLRCSPRSGDLSVYWYQQSLDQGLQFLIQYYNGEERAKGNILERFSAQQFPDLHSELNLSSLELGDSALYFCASRTGLLPDTQYFGPGTRLTVL.

This chain joins TRBV2 and TRBJ2-1; tentative D call: TRBD1 (6 bases). V gave up 7 bases and J gave up 9 bases, with 10 bases separating them. The CDR3 extends over 11 amino acids. The germline V gene encodes CDR1 SNHLY and CDR2 FYNNEI. CDR3 DNA sequence: TGTGCCAGCAAGGAAGGGGGTGAGCAGTTCTTC. This sequence encodes CASKEGGEQFF.

The genes are TRBV30 and TRBJ2-7; the match to TRBD2 covers 12 bases. This CDR3 contains 15 residues. V lost 2 bases and J lost 6; bases outside the gene matches: 8. CDR1 and CDR2 (germline): GTSNPN, SVGIG (reference sequence). The CDR3 DNA reads as TGTGCCTGGAGTCCTCGACTAGCGGGAGCTCTCGAGCAGTACTTC. Translated, it gives CAWSPRLAGALEQYF.

The chain recombines TRBV15 with TRBJ1-6; no definite D call. Between the trimmed V and J ends, which lost 0 bases and 9 bases, there was a span of 15 bases. The CDR3 contains 16 residues. The germline gives CDR1 LNHNV, CDR2 YYDKDF (reference sequence). Here the CDR3 DNA reads TGTGCCACCAGCAGAGATCTGGAGGGTCTCGGTTCACCCCTCCACTTT. It yields the protein CATSRDLEGLGSPLHF.

This chain connects TRBV5-4 to TRBJ2-7; 10 bases are a match to TRBD2. V was clipped by 4 bases and J by 5 bases; unmatched bases: 9. The CDR3 spans 15 residues. Germline CDR1 reads SGHNT; CDR2 reads YYREEE (reference sequence). The CDR3 DNA sequence: TGTGCCAGCAGCCAGGCCGGGACTAGCGTCCACGAGCAGTACTTC. Protein: CASSQAGTSVHEQYF.

Remarks on this clone: A read error may produce the germline difference seen at one junction end. The CDR3 spells CASSSGGQGAANGYPF. The CDR3 DNA sequence: TGTGCCAGCAGCTCCGGGGGACAGGGGGCCGCTAATGGCTACCCCTTC. This chain links TRBV7-9 with TRBJ1-2; 12 positions agree with TRBD1. CDR3 size: 16 residues. Germline V gives CDR1 SEHNR, CDR2 FQNEAQ (reference sequence).

This clone was found once. The chain links TRBV2 to TRBJ2-1; weak D call: TRBD1 (6 bases). Trimming stripped 2 bases from V and 2 bases from J, with 10 bases between. The CDR3 is 15 amino acids. Germline CDR1 reads SNHLY; CDR2 reads FYNNEI. The CDR3 here is CASSEYQGPYNEQFF. The CDR3, as DNA: TGTGCCAGCAGTGAATATCAGGGGCCCTACAATGAGCAGTTCTTC.

This chain connects TRBV7-2 to TRBJ2-2; D might be TRBD2 (6 bases). The CDR3 contains 15 residues. Germline loops: CDR1 SGHTA, CDR2 FQGNSA. The V end was cut by 1 base, the J end by 3 bases, with 9 bases between. The CDR3 sequence is CASSLDAGYTGELFF. Written as DNA, the CDR3 is TGTGCCAGCAGCTTAGACGCGGGATACACCGGGGAGCTGTTTTTT.

The chain combines TRBV7-6 with TRBJ2-5, with 7 bases lining up with TRBD1. Judging by the DNA end, TRBJ2-7 fits better; the J call may be wrong. The CDR3 spans 15 residues. Germline-derived CDR1 and CDR2 are SGHVS and FNYEAQ. This CDR3 is CASSSRQGDRYEQYF. The CDR3 DNA is TGTGCCAGCAGCTCTCGACAGGGAGACCGATACGAGCAGTACTTC.

The CDR3 loop reads CASRSGQGAYGYTF. The CDR3, as DNA: TGTGCCAGCAGGTCGGGACAGGGGGCCTATGGCTACACCTTC. The chain links TRBV6-5 to TRBJ1-2, with TRBD1 matching over 12 bases. The V segment lost 6 bases and the J segment 4 bases; nucleotides outside the gene matches: 3. In germline, CDR1 is MNHEY, CDR2 SVGAGI. There are 14 residues in the CDR3.

A few counts support this clone. The rearrangement uses TRBV10-1 and TRBJ2-2, with TRBD2 as a possible D gene (6 bases). The CDR3 length is 15 residues. The germline CDR1 and CDR2 sequences are WNHNN and SYGVQD (reference sequence). The germline V and J ends were trimmed by 3 bases and 2 bases, with 10 bases remaining between them. As DNA, the CDR3 is TGCGCCAGCAGTGATGCGGGGCGAAACACCGGGGAGCTGTTTTTT. This gives the protein CASSDAGRNTGELFF.

The chain combines TRBV6-6 with TRBJ2-2; 7 positions match TRBD2. The CDR3 extends over 15 amino acids. Germline values: CDR1 MNHNY, CDR2 SVGAGI (reference sequence). V shed 6 bases, J shed 3 bases, and the junction held 7 bases outside the gene matches. The CDR3 sequence: CASRDAGVDTGELFF. The DNA of the CDR3 is TGTGCCAGCAGAGATGCGGGAGTAGACACCGGGGAGCTGTTTTTT.

The CDR3 loop reads CSEADRGPGDTQYF. CDR3 DNA sequence: TGCAGCGAGGCCGACAGGGGGCCGGGAGATACGCAGTATTTT. J is TRBJ2-3 and V is TRBV29-1; 10 bases line up with TRBD1. Germline assignment: CDR1 SQVTM and CDR2 ANQGSEA. The CDR3 totals 14 residues. V lost 7 bases and J lost 5; bases outside the gene matches: 9.

The V gene is TRBV30, the J gene TRBJ1-2; D not certain. Looked up from germline, CDR1 is GTSNPN and CDR2 is SVGIG (reference sequence). The CDR3 runs to 14 residues. Trimming took 0 bases from V and 4 from J, leaving 12 bases between them. CDR3 in DNA: TGTGCCTGGAGTGTACAAGCGGGAGCCTATGGCTACACCTTC. Amino acid sequence: CAWSVQAGAYGYTF.

This chain links TRBV5-1 with TRBJ2-1; 11 positions match TRBD2. Germline V CDR1 and CDR2: SGHRS, YFSETQ. The CDR3 spans 15 residues. V shed 4 bases, J shed 6 bases, and the junction held 6 bases outside the gene matches. As DNA, the CDR3 is TGCGCCAGCAGCCCGGGACTAGCGGTATTCAATGAGCAGTTCTTC. Translating gives CASSPGLAVFNEQFF.

The V and J genes are TRBV27 and TRBJ1-2, with 7 bases matching TRBD1. The J segment lost 0 bases and the V segment lost 10 bases, leaving 11 bases of the junction unmatched. The CDR3 runs to 15 residues. Germline CDR1 is MNHEY and CDR2 is SMNVEV (reference sequence). The CDR3 DNA is TGTGCCACCTACGGGACAGACACATCTAACTATGGCTACACCTTC. Its protein product is CATYGTDTSNYGYTF.

This clone showed up just once. The J gene is TRBJ1-1, the V gene TRBV12-5, with a tentative D call TRBD1 (6 bases). The V gene's germline CDR1 is LGHNT and CDR2 FRNRAP. The CDR3 consists of 16 residues. The V end lost 3 bases, the J end lost 5 bases, and 19 bases lay between the germline ends. The CDR3 protein is CASGFQPGAGETEAFF. The CDR3, as DNA: TGTGCTAGTGGTTTTCAACCAGGGGCAGGGGAGACTGAAGCTTTCTTT.

Worth noting for this clone: This specimen includes other DNA sequences encoding the same CDR3. CDR3 coding DNA: TGTGCCAGCAGGCCGGGACAGGGGATCTACGAGCAGTACTTC. This gives the protein CASRPGQGIYEQYF. The V call is TRBV6-5, the J call TRBJ2-7; TRBD1 agrees at 10 bases. Germline CDR1 MNHEY, CDR2 SVGAGI. The CDR3 has 14 residues. The V gene end was trimmed by 6 bases and the J gene end by 3 bases; junction bases not matched to a gene: 5.

The chain uses TRBV16 and TRBJ1-3; TRBD1 matches at 9 bases. V shed 0 bases and J 6 bases; nucleotides not matched to a gene: 3. Per the germline V gene, CDR1 is KGHSY and CDR2 is FQNENV. There are 15 residues in the CDR3. DNA for the CDR3: TGTGCCAGCAGCCAATCGGGACAGGGATTAAACACCATATATTTT. It yields the protein CASSQSGQGLNTIYF.

The rearrangement joins TRBV4-2 to TRBJ2-1; 13 positions agree with TRBD2. J was trimmed by 13 bases and V by 4 bases; bases with no gene match: 13. Germline V gene sequence: CDR1 LGHNA, CDR2 YNFKEQ. This CDR3 is built from 16 residues. Here the CDR3 DNA reads TGTGCCAGCAGCCTCCCAGCACTAGCGGGGGGGCTGAGTCAGTTCTTC. The encoded protein is CASSLPALAGGLSQFF.

V and J are TRBV6-5 and TRBJ1-3; 8 bases are shared with TRBD1. The CDR3 loop spans 15 amino acids. Germline-derived CDR1 and CDR2 are MNHEY and SVGAGI. Unmatched junction bases numbered 5, after V lost 5 bases and J lost 2 bases. The CDR3 here is CASSTTGGAGNTIYF. As DNA, the CDR3 is TGTGCCAGCAGTACCACAGGGGGAGCTGGAAACACCATATATTTT.

This sequence joins TRBV5-1 and TRBJ2-1; 13 positions match TRBD2. The V gene end was trimmed by 3 bases and the J gene end by 9 bases; junction bases not matched to a gene: 6. CDR1 and CDR2 from the germline V gene are SGHRS and YFSETQ. This CDR3 spans 15 amino acids. CDR3 sequence (DNA): TGCGCCAGCAGCTCAGGACTAGCGGGAGAGGGTGAGCAGTTCTTC. Its protein is CASSSGLAGEGEQFF.

The genes are TRBV30 and TRBJ1-1; weak D call: TRBD1 (6 bases). V was shortened by 3 bases and J by 4 bases, with 15 bases between the two germline ends. The CDR3 consists of 14 residues. Germline lookup yields CDR1 GTSNPN and CDR2 SVGIG (reference sequence). The CDR3 loop is CAWREQGRGTEAFF. The CDR3 nucleotides are TGTGCCTGGAGGGAACAGGGAAGAGGCACTGAAGCTTTCTTT.